A single sample is the source of the 16 T cell receptor beta chains below, sequenced in a study of tumor-infiltrating lymphocytes in primary liver carcinoma. Taking about 19-31 mg of unsorted bulk tissue, the authors co-extracted RNA and DNA. Synthesis of TCR beta cDNA was carried out from 500 ng total RNA with a constant-region primer. ARM-PCR, slightly modified, supplied the TCR beta libraries through three nested multiplex PCR rounds. Investigators reported that the first two PCR rounds, at 10 to 11 cycles each, used TRBV1-TRBV30 forward primers with a C-beta reverse primer. TCRdb used MiXCR to reprocess the multiplex PCR reads, holding one entry per CDR3 protein. The table has over 100,000 distinct CDR3 sequences, about two thirds seen once; the top ten hold more than 8%. What was sequenced was tumor-adjacent normal liver tissue. These receptors came from a woman aged 60 to 75 with primary liver carcinoma and hepatitis B virus infection.

This clonotype was detected once. Germline and junction disagree at one end, which may indicate a read error. V usage is TRBV5-1 and J usage is TRBJ2-1; a weak D match, TRBD2 (7 bases). The CDR3 extends over 17 amino acids. Germline CDR1 is SGHRS and CDR2 is YFSETQ. CDR3 sequence: CASSGGAGVTSYSEQFF. DNA of the CDR3: TGCGCCAGCAGCGGGGGGGCCGGGGTGACCTCCTACAGTGAGCAGTTCTTC. Drawing the rest from reference TRBV5-1 and TRBJ2-1, the complete variable domain is KAGVTQTPRYLIKTRGQQVTLSCSPISGHRSVSWYQQTPGQGLQFLFEYFSETQRNKGNFPGRFSGRQFSNSRSEMNVSTLELGDSALYLCASSGGAGVTSYSEQFFGPGTRLTVL.

This clonotype was recorded at least ten times. The genes are TRBV28 and TRBJ1-2; D gene uncertain. This CDR3 region has 10 residues. Trimming shortened V by 8 bases and J by 8 bases, and 9 bases separated the two germline ends. Germline V gene lookup returns CDR1 MDHEN and CDR2 SYDVKM. The CDR3, as DNA: TGTGCCAGCCGGAGCAGGGGCTACACCTTC. This gives the protein CASRSRGYTF.

Notes on this clonotype: A junction end diverges from the germline sequence, so it may reflect a read error. V usage is TRBV28 and J usage is TRBJ2-1, with D tentatively TRBD1 (5 bases). CDR3 length: 15 residues. The germline gives CDR1 MDHEN, CDR2 SYDVKM. The CDR3: CVSTAGIELCNEQFF. The CDR3 DNA reads TGTGTCAGCACCGCAGGGATTGAGCTCTGCAATGAGCAGTTCTTC. The complete variable domain, with remaining parts taken from reference TRBV28 and TRBJ2-1, reads DVKVTQSSRYLVKRTGEKVFLECVQDMDHENMFWYRQDPGLGLRLIYFSYDVKMKEKGDIPEGYSVSREKKERFSLILESASTNQTSMYLCVSTAGIELCNEQFFGPGTRLTVL.

This chain connects TRBV12-3 or TRBV12-4 to TRBJ1-2; D gene unclear. The CDR3 sequence is 13 residues long. V lost 8 bases, J lost 5 bases, and 15 bases lay in between. CDR3 sequence: CASGLKADYGYTF. For the CDR3, the DNA is TGTGCCAGCGGCTTGAAGGCGGATTATGGCTACACCTTC.

Turning to this clonotype: A much larger clone differs from this one at a single base, so this may be a read error. V is TRBV28 and J is TRBJ1-5; perhaps TRBD1 as D (6 bases). CDR1 is MDHEN, CDR2 SYDVKM, per germline. The CDR3 length is 14 residues. CDR3 in DNA: TGTGCCAGCAGTTTATGGACAGGAAACCAGCCCCACCATTTT. This translates into CASSLWTGNQPHHF.

Here the CDR3 reads CASNYGYLRETQYF. For the CDR3, the DNA is TGTGCCAGTAATTATGGCTATTTAAGGGAGACCCAGTACTTC. The genes are TRBV6-6 and TRBJ2-5, with D hard to call. Germline CDR1 and CDR2: MNHNY and SVGAGI (reference sequence). V lost 9 bases to trimming and J lost 5 bases, with 19 bases between them. The CDR3 totals 14 residues.

With regard to this clonotype: Because it lacks the conserved phenylalanine or tryptophan at the end, this CDR3 is likely a read error. The chain combines TRBV7-8 with TRBJ2-5; D remains ambiguous. CDR1 SGHVS and CDR2 FQNEAQ come from the germline V gene. The CDR3 covers 15 residues. V lost 1 base and J 5 bases, leaving 14 bases between the germline ends. The CDR3 DNA sequence: TGTGCCAGCAGCTTAGGTTCCTGGTTCGGGGAGACCCAGTACATT. Translating gives CASSLGSWFGETQYI.

As regards this clonotype: A much larger clone sits a single nucleotide away, making a read error possible. The chain recombines TRBV7-9 with TRBJ1-1; possible D gene TRBD1, 5 bases. Germline lookup yields CDR1 SEHNR and CDR2 FQNEAQ (reference sequence). There are 18 residues in the CDR3. Here the CDR3 DNA reads TGTGCCAGCATCTTAGGAAGGGTGGGGCAGGGAAGGTTCACTGAAGCTTTCTTT. It codes for CASILGRVGQGRFTEAFF.

This clonotype came up a few times. The gene calls are TRBV12-3 or TRBV12-4 and TRBJ2-7; no reliable D call. This CDR3 comprises 14 residues. CDR3 amino acids: CACSLAAGSYEQYF. CDR3 coding DNA: TGTGCTTGCAGTTTAGCTGCTGGGTCCTACGAGCAGTACTTC.

Notes on this clonotype: A much bigger clone sits one base away, suggesting this may be a read error. This sequence joins TRBV14 and TRBJ2-7; no definite D call. The length of the CDR3 is 15 residues. Germline CDR1 is SGHDN and CDR2 is FVKESK. V was clipped by 4 bases and J by 3 bases, with 16 bases between them. The CDR3 spells CASSPHATEYYEQYF. DNA of the CDR3: TGTGCCAGCAGCCCCCACGCGACCGAATACTACGAGCAGTACTTC.

As to this clonotype: Possible read error: a much larger clone is one base away. The chain employs TRBV12-3 or TRBV12-4 and TRBJ1-3; the D is unclear. V was trimmed by 5 bases and J by 8 bases, leaving 16 bases between them. The CDR3 sequence is 14 residues long. The CDR3 bases are TGTGCCAGCAGTCTCGTGTTCGCGAGCCACACCATATATTTT. Amino acids: CASSLVFASHTIYF.

A remark on this clonotype: This may be a read error, as it is one base from a much larger clone. V is TRBV30 and J is TRBJ2-7, with 14 positions matching TRBD2. Germline CDR1 reads GTSNPN; CDR2 reads SVGIG (reference sequence). The ends lost 3 bases at V and 3 bases at J; junction bases unmatched: 13. This CDR3 spans 18 amino acids. The CDR3 DNA reads TGTGCCTGGAGCTTCGGGACTAGCGGGAGAAATTATGGCTACGAGCAGTACTTC. As protein: CAWSFGTSGRNYGYEQYF. The variable domain in full, with the rest retrieved from reference TRBV30 and TRBJ2-7, is SQTIHQWPATLVQPVGSPLSLECTVEGTSNPNLYWYRQAAGRGLQLLFYSVGIGQISSEVPQNLSASRPQDRQFILSSKKLLLSDSGFYLCAWSFGTSGRNYGYEQYFGPGTRLTVT.

This rearrangement joins TRBV12-3 or TRBV12-4 to TRBJ1-1; perhaps TRBD1 as D (5 bases). This CDR3 has 13 residues. V was pared by 8 bases and J by 6 bases, with 16 bases between. The CDR3, as DNA: TGTGCCAGCGGTTCTGGGGGAAGGGCTGAAGCTTTCTTT. Protein product: CASGSGGRAEAFF.

V is TRBV6-1 and J is TRBJ1-5; D possibly corresponds to TRBD1 (6 bases). The germline V and J ends were trimmed by 2 bases and 6 bases, with 17 bases remaining between them. Germline V gene data show CDR1 as MNHNS and CDR2 as SASEGT. This CDR3 contains 16 residues. The CDR3 bases are TGTGCCAGCAGTGAACAGGGGAGCGTCACCAGTCAGCCCCAGCATTTT. Amino acids: CASSEQGSVTSQPQHF.

Concerning this clonotype itself: The junction shows a germline mismatch at one end, possibly a read error. The chain employs TRBV14 and TRBJ2-7, with 8 bases fitting TRBD1. The CDR3 runs 14 residues. The germline CDR1 and CDR2 sequences are SGHDN and FVKESK. CDR3 loop: CGSSPGTGGYEQYF. CDR3 coding DNA: TGTGGCAGCAGCCCGGGGACAGGAGGCTACGAGCAGTACTTC. Full variable domain (outside the CDR3, taken from reference TRBV14 and TRBJ2-7): EAGVTQFPSHSVIEKGQTVTLRCDPISGHDNLYWYRRVMGKEIKFLLHFVKESKQDESGMPNNRFLAERTGGTYSTLKVQPAELEDSGVYFCGSSPGTGGYEQYFGPGTRLTVT.

The chain recombines TRBV12-3 or TRBV12-4 with TRBJ2-5; 11 nucleotides line up with TRBD1. The V segment lost 7 bases and the J segment 3 bases; nucleotides outside the gene matches: 13. The CDR3 spans 17 residues. The CDR3 here is CASNPGTGGREKETQYF. The CDR3 coding sequence is TGTGCCAGCAATCCCGGGACAGGGGGGAGGGAGAAAGAGACCCAGTACTTC.